What follows describes a single T cell receptor (beta chain). Its antigen is still unknown. No much larger clonotype is one base removed from it; base qualities were not supplied. These data originate in a study of CD8+ T cells in alopecia areata (dated by TCRdb to the late 2010s). About the full investigation: High-throughput TCRbeta sequencing was used to examine T cell clonal expansion in alopecia areata in both the C3H/HeJ mouse model and human patients. Scalp clonality was compared across normal scalp (n=4), patchy alopecia areata scalp (n=8), and alopecia totalis/universalis scalp (n=8). RNA was extracted with the PAXgene miRNA kit for fixed scalp, the miRNeasy kit for PBMCs, and the RNeasy kit for mouse skin. Amplification of TCRbeta CDR3 regions was done by immunoSEQ multiplex PCR using 35 Vbeta forward primers and 13 Jbeta reverse primers. Human TCRbeta sequencing covered scalp tissue and sorted CD4+ and CD8+ peripheral blood T cells from patchy and totalis/universalis alopecia areata patients and healthy controls.

Per the germline V gene, SGHRS is the CDR1 and YFSETQ is the CDR2. The CDR3 starts with the cysteine, ends with the phenylalanine, and has 15 residues. The sequence is cut down to CDR3 DNA, 45 bases in frame from base 1. Cut back by 1 base and 4 bases, the V and J ends lie 15 bases apart. Study-level results and caveats: Resident alphabeta T cells in normal human skin are also sequenced, complicating scalp TCR repertoire analysis, unlike mouse skin dominated by gammadelta T cells. Shared TCR sequences between patients were less evident than in mice, which may be partly attributable to HLA diversity in the patient population. Higher clonality and more expanded CD8+ clones were observed in lesional scalp than in normal scalp, particularly in alopecia totalis/universalis, a finding suggestive of antigenic drive.

The library was prepared using the immunoSEQ multiplex PCR assay. To provide template for TCR sequencing, every sample had RNA extracted and reverse transcribed into cDNA. SuperScript III was used to make first-strand cDNA, primed with a 2:1 mix of oligo-dT and random hexamers. A synthetic immune receptor repertoire was used to gauge amplification bias, and whatever bias remained was removed computationally. As for the original processing: Raw reads were preprocessed to remove errors, and CDR3 was defined according to IMGT conventions as the region from the conserved cysteine to phenylalanine. To get clonality, Shannon entropy was normalized by log2 of the number of productive unique TCRs and the result was subtracted from 1. CD4 or CD8 identity of scalp clones was inferred by cross-referencing scalp TCRbeta sequences with sorted blood CD4 and CD8 repertoires. The source is immuneACCESS, and TCRdb retained only in-frame sequences with V and J called. Part of the clones is not carried over; for the studies checked, unresolved V genes explain less than half of this, and the remainder is unexplained. V, J and clone size were drawn from that table, and D and trimming were deduced from the DNA. Recorded for this sample are approximately 99,000 clones; around 59% of them occurred a single time. Of the sample, around 20% falls within the top ten clones.

After PBMCs were isolated by density centrifugation and stained for CD3, CD4 and CD8, a FACSAria was used to sort CD4+ and CD8+ T cells. Scalp biopsies and blood samples were provided by unaffected controls. The source of this sequence is a human donor in good health. The sequenced sample was CD8+ T cells sorted from blood. The chain couples TRBV5-1 to TRBJ2-7; the D gene lacks a confident call. The base sequence is TGCGCCAGCAGCTTGAACTCATACGCCCGTTACGAGCAGTACTTC. Translated, this gives CASSLNSYARYEQYF.